The 13 T cell receptor beta chains below come from one sample, sequenced in a study of blood T cells in healthy people across ages. The authors ran a second PCR of 7 to 11 cycles using a sample-barcoded 5' primer and a J-beta primer mix. TCRdb used MiXCR to reprocess the 5' RACE reads, holding one entry per CDR3 protein. The sample yields approximately 1.5 million distinct CDR3 sequences, around 40% seen once. The sequenced material came from blood. These receptors were obtained from a woman in her late teens or twenties in good health.

The genes are TRBV7-9 and TRBJ2-4; TRBD2 matches at 7 bases. The germline gives CDR1 SEHNR, CDR2 FQNEAQ (reference sequence). V was pared by 1 base and J by 8 bases, with 8 bases of the junction left unmatched. CDR3 length: 15 residues. CDR3 bases: TGTGCCAGCAGCTTAGAGGCGGGAGAGGGTTACATTCAGTACTTC. This encodes CASSLEAGEGYIQYF.

The CDR3 bases are TGTGCCAGCAGCGCTGGGCTAGCGTTTGAGCAGTACTTC. Translated, it gives CASSAGLAFEQYF. This chain connects TRBV9 to TRBJ2-5, with D possibly TRBD2 on 6 matching bases. The CDR3 length is 13 residues. V lost 3 bases to trimming and J lost 11 bases, with 17 bases between them. From germline, CDR1 is SGDLS and CDR2 YYNGEE.

The CDR3 protein is CATSTPPYEQYF. The CDR3 nucleotides read TGTGCCACCTCGACCCCGCCCTACGAGCAGTACTTC. This chain uses TRBV28 with TRBJ2-7; the D is unclear. This CDR3 contains 12 residues. V was trimmed by 10 bases and J by 2 bases, leaving 12 bases between them. CDR1 MDHEN and CDR2 SYDVKM come from the germline V gene.

This chain joins TRBV15 and TRBJ2-7; TRBD1 matches 12 bases. J lost 4 bases, V lost 9 bases, and 10 bases had no gene match. The germline V gene encodes CDR1 LNHNV and CDR2 YYDKDF (reference sequence). This CDR3 is built from 15 residues. This chain's CDR3 is CATNAGQGASYEQYF. DNA for the CDR3: TGTGCCACTAATGCGGGACAGGGGGCGAGTTACGAGCAGTACTTC.

The table lists this clonotype with many counts. This sequence joins TRBV7-9 and TRBJ2-5, with 7 bases fitting TRBD1. CDR1 and CDR2 from the germline V gene are SEHNR and FQNEAQ (reference sequence). V lost 1 base, J lost 7 bases, and 6 bases stayed unmatched. This CDR3 has 14 residues. CDR3 sequence reads: CASSLGQGDRTQYF. In DNA form, the CDR3 reads TGTGCCAGCAGCTTAGGACAGGGCGACCGGACCCAGTACTTC.

This clonotype was counted between two and nine times. The rearrangement links TRBV12-3 or TRBV12-4 to TRBJ2-7; D remains ambiguous. The length of the CDR3 is 14 residues. The V end was cut by 5 bases, the J end by 8 bases, with 19 bases between. The CDR3 nucleotides read TGTGCCAGCAGTCCCCCCCAGAGTCTTACGAAGCAGTACTTC. Its translation is CASSPPQSLTKQYF.

This clonotype has a handful of counts. V and J are TRBV6-1 and TRBJ1-2; 7 positions match TRBD1. Trimming removed 1 base from V and 0 bases from J; junction bases left unmatched: 8. This CDR3 region has 17 residues. The germline V gene has CDR1 MNHNS and CDR2 SASEGT. The CDR3 protein is CASSEVIGGPTNYGYTF. CDR3 in DNA: TGTGCCAGCAGTGAAGTGATAGGGGGCCCCACTAACTATGGCTACACCTTC.

This clonotype was found a few times. The chain recombines TRBV21-1 with TRBJ1-5; the table gives TRBD1 as D, unverified against the DNA. TRBV21-1 is recorded as a pseudogene. The CDR3 has 16 amino acids. Here the CDR3 DNA reads TGTGCCAGCAGCAAAGGGGGACGGAATAGCAATCAGCCCCAGCATTTT. Protein sequence: CASSKGGRNSNQPQHF.

V usage is TRBV4-3 and J usage is TRBJ2-1, with a weak D call TRBD2 (6 bases). The ends were cut back, 3 bases at V and 10 bases at J, with 16 bases in the middle. The CDR3 spans 14 residues. The germline V gene has CDR1 LGHNA and CDR2 YSLEER. Written as DNA, the CDR3 is TGCGCCAGCAGCCAGGAGGGGACCGCCTACGAGCAGTTCTTC. As protein: CASSQEGTAYEQFF.

The rearrangement links TRBV20-1 to TRBJ1-2, with D perhaps TRBD1 (5 bases). V shed 4 bases and J shed 3 bases, with 12 bases lying between them. The CDR3 spans 13 residues. Germline CDR1 DFQATT, CDR2 SNEGSKA (reference sequence). CDR3 DNA sequence: TGCAGTGCTAAGGTCCCGGGGGACTATGGCTACACCTTC. Its protein is CSAKVPGDYGYTF.

This clonotype occurred a few times. The chain links TRBV13 to TRBJ1-6, with D perhaps matching TRBD1 (6 bases). Trimming took 7 bases from V and 3 from J, leaving 10 bases between them. This CDR3 spans 14 amino acids. Germline V gene sequence: CDR1 PRHDT, CDR2 FYEKMQ (reference sequence). The CDR3 coding sequence is TGTGCCAGCACGGCAGGGGACTATAATTCACCCCTCCACTTT. This encodes CASTAGDYNSPLHF.

This clonotype occurred a few times. The chain is built from TRBV10-3 and TRBJ1-2; TRBD1 might be the D (5 bases). The germline V and J ends were trimmed by 3 bases and 3 bases, with 11 bases remaining between them. Germline V lookup: CDR1 ENHRY, CDR2 SYGVKD. The CDR3 has 14 residues. The CDR3 is CAISEGDGHYGYTF. CDR3 nucleotide sequence: TGTGCCATCAGTGAAGGGGACGGGCACTATGGCTACACCTTC.

The rearrangement links TRBV29-1 to TRBJ1-2; no firm D call. Per the germline V gene, CDR1 is SQVTM and CDR2 is ANQGSEA. This CDR3 has 12 amino acids. Between the trimmed V and J ends, which lost 5 bases and 5 bases, there was a span of 12 bases. The CDR3: CSVTPNDYGYTF. The CDR3 DNA sequence: TGCAGCGTTACCCCCAACGATTATGGCTACACCTTC.